This TCR beta chain was sequenced during a study of cytomegalovirus exposure and HLA in healthy donors. Study-wide background: Genetic ancestry analysis placed approximately 80% of the approximately 390 donors that were genotyped in the Caucasian-associated cluster. Study-wide findings and caveats: Using the classifier, cytomegalovirus status was reportedly diagnosed with high specificity and sensitivity. Cytomegalovirus association was assigned to about 180 TCR beta chains.

Use of 60 Vbeta and 13 Jbeta primers characterized the PCR. Measured with immunoSEQ multiplex PCR; TCRdb has only the in-frame clones, and not every one. The table includes approximately 83,000 clones, 80% detected once. Concerning this clone: Its antigen is still unknown. Additional DNA sequences in this sample encode the identical CDR3.

This CDR3 spans 13 amino acids. V lost 5 bases, J lost 13 bases, and 11 bases stayed unmatched. Germline V CDR1 and CDR2: SGHTA, FQGTGA. Sequenced input: PBMCs. The rearrangement joins TRBV7-3 to TRBJ1-2, with 9 nucleotides matching TRBD1. This TCR came from a man aged 18-30 years in good health and CMV-seronegative. The CDR3 bases are TGTGCCAGCAGCATCTCGCCTGGACAGGGGTGCACCTTC. Translated, it gives CASSISPGQGCTF.